Listed below are T cell receptor beta chains from one sample, sequenced in a study of shared clonotypes between healthy human individuals. Some clones are missing from TCRdb's copy, which holds only in-frame ones; the method was immunoSEQ multiplex PCR. The table records almost 700,000 clones, about 92% of them present only once. The specimen was naive CD8+ T cells sorted from blood. The receptors here all came from a man aged 25 to 45 in good health. Both conserved end residues are part of each CDR3. A D gene is named only where the DNA matches it firmly.

d_gene: TRBD2
j_gene: TRBJ2-3
v_gene: TRBV28
CDR3nt: TGTGCCAGCAGTTTAGGGGCGGGAGCAACAGATACGCAGTATTTT
CDR3aa: CASSLGAGATDTQYF

d_gene: .
j_gene: TRBJ2-7
v_gene: TRBV4-1
CDR3nt: TGCGCCAGCAGCCAAGACCGGACGCTAGGCTACGAGCAGTACTTC
CDR3aa: CASSQDRTLGYEQYF

d_gene: .
j_gene: TRBJ2-7
v_gene: TRBV29-1
CDR3nt: TGCAGCGCTGTAGTCACGGGCCAGGTATCCTACGAGCAGTACTTC
CDR3aa: CSAVVTGQVSYEQYF

d_gene: .
j_gene: TRBJ2-7
v_gene: TRBV7-8
CDR3nt: TGTGCCAGCGGTCCGGGACAATCGTACGAGCAGTACTTC
CDR3aa: CASGPGQSYEQYF

d_gene: .
j_gene: TRBJ1-4
v_gene: TRBV7-9
CDR3nt: TGTGCCAGCAGCCGATCGCTCGACAGCGAAAAACTGTTTTTT
CDR3aa: CASSRSLDSEKLFF

d_gene: TRBD2
j_gene: TRBJ2-6
v_gene: TRBV2
CDR3nt: TGTGCCAGCAGTGGATTGCCGGGACTAGCGGAGTCCACCTCTGGGGCCAACGTCCTGACTTTC
CDR3aa: CASSGLPGLAESTSGANVLTF

d_gene: .
j_gene: TRBJ1-1
v_gene: TRBV14
CDR3nt: TGTGCCAGCAGCCACACAGACAGACCGAACACTGAAGCTTTCTTT
CDR3aa: CASSHTDRPNTEAFF

d_gene: TRBD1
j_gene: TRBJ2-7
v_gene: TRBV27
CDR3nt: TGTGCCAGCAGTTTATTGACAGGGGGGATAGGTTACGAGCAGTACTTC
CDR3aa: CASSLLTGGIGYEQYF

d_gene: .
j_gene: TRBJ2-2
v_gene: TRBV9
CDR3nt: TGTGCCAGCAGCGTAGGTGGGCGAGGCGGGGAGCTGTTTTTT
CDR3aa: CASSVGGRGGELFF

d_gene: .
j_gene: TRBJ2-5
v_gene: TRBV5-5
CDR3nt: TGTGCCAGCAGCCCAGGACAGGGAGGGGAGACCCAGTACTTC
CDR3aa: CASSPGQGGETQYF

d_gene: .
j_gene: TRBJ2-1
v_gene: TRBV11-2
CDR3nt: TGTGCCAGCAGCCTCCCCCGGTCTTACTCTAGCTCCTACAATGAGCAGTTCTTC
CDR3aa: CASSLPRSYSSSYNEQFF

d_gene: .
j_gene: TRBJ2-1
v_gene: TRBV5-6
CDR3nt: TGTGCCAGCAGCGCCTGGGCCGGCAATGAGCAGTTCTTC
CDR3aa: CASSAWAGNEQFF

d_gene: .
j_gene: TRBJ2-5
v_gene: TRBV7-9
CDR3nt: TGTGCCAGCAGCTTACCCGGGAACCAAGAGACCCAGTACTTC
CDR3aa: CASSLPGNQETQYF

d_gene: .
j_gene: TRBJ2-1
v_gene: TRBV27
CDR3nt: TGTGCCAGCAGTTTAGGGGCAGGGAGTGGTGAGCAGTTCTTC
CDR3aa: CASSLGAGSGEQFF

d_gene: .
j_gene: TRBJ1-5
v_gene: TRBV4-3
CDR3nt: TGCGCCACCTCAGAACGACACCTCTCCAATCAGCCCCAGCATTTT
CDR3aa: CATSERHLSNQPQHF